The 8 T cell receptor beta chains in this list originate from one sample, sequenced in a study of blood T cell repertoires in COVID-19. Profiled with immunoSEQ multiplex PCR; TCRdb holds only in-frame clones, not every one. The sample has roughly 100,000 clones, more than 70% seen once. Sequencing was done on a sample of peripheral blood. These receptors were collected from a woman of 80 years or more with active COVID-19.

The rearrangement uses TRBV18 and TRBJ2-5; D unclear. This CDR3 comprises 15 residues. Germline V gene sequence: CDR1 KGHSH, CDR2 LQKENI. V lost 3 bases to trimming and J lost 5 bases, with 16 bases between them. The CDR3 loop reads CASSPPLTVGETQYF. Here the CDR3 DNA reads TGTGCCAGCTCACCCCCACTGACGGTCGGGGAGACCCAGTACTTC.

This rearrangement joins TRBV6-2 or TRBV6-3 to TRBJ1-5, with D perhaps TRBD1 (6 bases). V was pared by 2 bases and J by 5 bases, with 10 bases between. Germline values: CDR1 MNHEY, CDR2 SVGEGT. The CDR3 has 14 amino acids. This CDR3 reads CASSYVSGDQPQHF. CDR3 DNA sequence: TGTGCCAGCAGTTACGTCTCAGGGGATCAGCCCCAGCATTTT.

The chain combines TRBV18 with TRBJ2-7; no clear D gene. CDR1 KGHSH and CDR2 LQKENI come from the germline V gene. CDR3 length: 14 residues. V dropped 1 base and J dropped 0 bases, with 7 bases sitting between them. CDR3 nucleotides: TGTGCCAGCTCACCACGGGCTAACTCCTACGAGCAGTACTTC. Translation: CASSPRANSYEQYF.

The V and J genes are TRBV9 and TRBJ2-2; the D gene is possibly TRBD2 (6 bases). V lost 3 bases, J lost 4 bases, and 13 bases lay in between. The CDR3 length is 15 residues. CDR1 SGDLS and CDR2 YYNGEE come from the germline V gene. CDR3: CASSGDGRGTGELFF. The CDR3 DNA reads TGTGCCAGCAGCGGCGATGGGCGGGGCACCGGGGAGCTGTTTTTT.

This clone was detected a few times. The chain is built from TRBV28 and TRBJ2-5, with no clear D. The CDR3 sequence is 13 residues long. Germline V CDR1 and CDR2: MDHEN, SYDVKM. Trimming left V 5 bases short and J 5 bases short, with 12 bases between. In nucleotides, the CDR3 is TGTGCCAGCAGTCGATTAGCCGGTGAGACCCAGTACTTC. Its translation is CASSRLAGETQYF.

The V call is TRBV4-1, the J call TRBJ2-1, with 10 bases aligning to TRBD2. The J segment lost 3 bases and the V segment lost 2 bases, leaving 4 bases of the junction unmatched. Germline loops: CDR1 MGHRA, CDR2 YSYEKL. The CDR3 has 16 amino acids. CDR3 region: CASSQMTSGYYNEQFF. The CDR3 coding sequence is TGCGCCAGCAGCCAAATGACTAGCGGGTACTACAATGAGCAGTTCTTC.

The chain uses TRBV11-3 and TRBJ2-1; 9 bases are shared with TRBD2. The CDR3 contains 16 residues. V lost 0 bases to trimming and J lost 7 bases; unmatched junction nucleotides: 7. Germline loops: CDR1 SGHNT, CDR2 YENEEA. The CDR3: CASSLELVAGVNEQFF. In DNA form, the CDR3 reads TGTGCCAGCAGCTTAGAGCTAGTAGCGGGAGTAAATGAGCAGTTCTTC.

The chain couples TRBV6-6 to TRBJ2-5; 7 nucleotides agree with TRBD1. The V segment lost 8 bases and the J segment 4 bases; nucleotides outside the gene matches: 13. The germline gives CDR1 MNHNY, CDR2 SVGAGI (reference sequence). The CDR3 runs 15 residues. The CDR3 region has the DNA TGTGCCAGCGGTAAACAGGGGCCCATGCGAGAGACCCAGTACTTC. This gives the protein CASGKQGPMRETQYF.